The 17 T cell receptor beta chains in this list originate from one sample, sequenced in a study of T cells after posttransplantation cyclophosphamide. Cells defined as naive were viable CD3+CD4+ or CD3+CD8+ and CCR7+CD45RA+CD45RO-CD95-CD27+CD28+. Assay: immunoSEQ multiplex PCR; the TCRdb copy retains only in-frame clones and omits some. The data show about 32,000 clones, around nine tenths seen once. Input material: naive CD4+ T cells sorted from PBMCs. The source is a woman aged 55-69 years in good health, CMV-negative, and a related stem cell transplant donor.

V is TRBV5-1 and J is TRBJ2-1; perhaps TRBD2 as D (5 bases). This CDR3 is built from 13 residues. Germline V gene data show CDR1 as SGHRS and CDR2 as YFSETQ. The V end lost 0 bases, the J end lost 7 bases, and 8 bases lay between the germline ends. The CDR3 region is CASSLVSGNEQFF. For the CDR3, the DNA is TGCGCCAGCAGCTTGGTTTCGGGGAATGAGCAGTTCTTC.

This rearrangement joins TRBV4-3 to TRBJ1-2; D ambiguous. V was shortened by 0 bases and J by 5 bases, with 13 bases between the two germline ends. Germline V gene lookup returns CDR1 LGHNA and CDR2 YSLEER. The CDR3 length is 15 residues. As DNA, the CDR3 is TGCGCCAGCAGCCAAGATGTGGGAGGACCTTATGGCTACACCTTC. It encodes CASSQDVGGPYGYTF.

The CDR3 DNA reads as TGTGCCAGTAGTATAGTAGGGGGACCCCAGCATTTT. This encodes CASSIVGGPQHF. The chain uses TRBV19 and TRBJ1-5; TRBD1 is a possible D gene (6 bases). The CDR3 is 12 amino acids. Germline V gives CDR1 LNHDA, CDR2 SQIVND (reference sequence). V lost 1 base, J lost 10 bases, and 8 bases lay in between.

The chain carries TRBV6-1 and TRBJ2-7; TRBD2 is a possible D gene (5 bases). V lost 3 bases to trimming and J lost 1 base, with 16 bases between them. This CDR3 is 16 amino acids long. Germline V gene data show CDR1 as MNHNS and CDR2 as SASEGT. CDR3 coding DNA: TGTGCCAGCAGTGACCTCACCCCGACGGGATCCTACGAGCAGTACTTC. This codes for CASSDLTPTGSYEQYF.

The chain recombines TRBV5-1 with TRBJ1-1; D is perhaps TRBD1 (6 bases). Trimming took off 1 base at V and 1 base at J, with 11 bases between the two ends. This CDR3 has 15 residues. Per the germline V gene, CDR1 is SGHRS and CDR2 is YFSETQ. The CDR3 reads CASSLTGQTNTEAFF. CDR3 coding DNA: TGCGCCAGCAGCTTGACAGGACAGACGAACACTGAAGCTTTCTTT.

This clone was observed once. The chain couples TRBV9 to TRBJ2-7; D uncertain. Per the germline V gene, CDR1 is SGDLS and CDR2 is YYNGEE. This CDR3 has 15 amino acids. V gave up 0 bases and J gave up 2 bases, with 12 bases separating them. The CDR3 bases are TGTGCCAGCAGCGTAGGGCATGGAGTACCCTACGAGCAGTACTTC. Its protein product is CASSVGHGVPYEQYF.

The chain links TRBV9 to TRBJ2-5; 8 bases align to TRBD2. This CDR3 contains 13 residues. Unmatched junction bases numbered 11, after V lost 5 bases and J lost 11 bases. Germline values: CDR1 SGDLS, CDR2 YYNGEE. The CDR3 DNA follows: TGTGCCAGCAGGGGCGGATTGCGGGGGGAGCAGTACTTC. This encodes CASRGGLRGEQYF.

This chain uses TRBV27 with TRBJ1-5; 7 bases line up with TRBD1. The germline V gene encodes CDR1 MNHEY and CDR2 SMNVEV (reference sequence). The J segment lost 6 bases and the V segment lost 6 bases, leaving 11 bases of the junction unmatched. The CDR3 contains 15 residues. CDR3 loop: CASSSSTGVGQPQHF. The DNA for the CDR3 is TGTGCCAGCAGCTCCTCCACAGGGGTGGGTCAGCCCCAGCATTTT.

The chain recombines TRBV23-1 with TRBJ2-5; D is perhaps TRBD2 (5 bases). The J call may be faulty, since TRBJ2-7 better matches the DNA end. TRBV23-1 is marked as an open reading frame, function uncertain. CDR3 length: 14 amino acids. DNA of the CDR3: TGCGCCTGCGGCGGAGGAAGGGTTGCCTACGAGCAGTACTTC. Translation gives CACGGGRVAYEQYF.

The chain combines TRBV7-2 with TRBJ2-5; TRBD1 is a possible D gene (6 bases). The CDR3 has 12 residues. Germline CDR1 and CDR2: SGHTA and FQGNSA. V shed 2 bases and J shed 10 bases, with 11 bases lying between them. The chain's CDR3 is CASSLITTGQYF. CDR3 coding DNA: TGTGCCAGCAGCTTAATTACGACAGGCCAGTACTTC.

This rearrangement joins TRBV28 to TRBJ1-3; D may be TRBD1 (5 bases). V was shortened by 2 bases and J by 4 bases, with 12 bases between the two germline ends. CDR1 is MDHEN and CDR2 is SYDVKM in the germline V gene. This CDR3 is 15 amino acids long. The CDR3 sequence: CASSLTGGSGNTIYF. CDR3 coding DNA: TGTGCCAGCAGTTTAACAGGTGGCAGCGGAAACACCATATATTTT.

CDR3: CASSERQYNEQFF. The CDR3 nucleotides read TGTGCCAGCAGTGAGAGGCAGTACAATGAGCAGTTCTTC. The rearrangement links TRBV6-1 to TRBJ2-1, with D hard to call. Germline CDR1 and CDR2: MNHNS and SASEGT. The length of the CDR3 is 13 residues. Between the trimmed V and J ends, which lost 3 bases and 4 bases, there was a span of 7 bases.

This chain joins TRBV20-1 and TRBJ2-2, with D perhaps TRBD1 (6 bases). The germline gives CDR1 DFQATT, CDR2 SNEGSKA (reference sequence). Trimming took 6 bases from V and 8 from J, leaving 10 bases between them. This CDR3 spans 11 amino acids. The DNA for the CDR3 is TGCAGTGCCGAAAGGGGGGGGGAGCTGTTTTTT. Encoded protein: CSAERGGELFF.

This clone has more than one count but fewer than ten. The rearrangement uses TRBV19 and TRBJ1-3; TRBD1 is a possible D gene (5 bases). Germline V gene sequence: CDR1 LNHDA, CDR2 SQIVND (reference sequence). The CDR3 loop spans 16 amino acids. The V and J ends lost 3 bases and 3 bases respectively, with 15 bases between them. DNA for the CDR3: TGTGCCAGTAGTATTTTCGAGACAGTCCGTGGAAACACCATATATTTT. Translation: CASSIFETVRGNTIYF.

The chain uses TRBV9 and TRBJ2-7; no reliable D call. This CDR3 is built from 12 residues. CDR1 and CDR2 (germline): SGDLS, YYNGEE. V lost 5 bases and J 0 bases, leaving 6 bases between the germline ends. The CDR3 nucleotides read TGTGCCAGCAGTCAAAACTCCTACGAGCAGTACTTC. Amino acid sequence: CASSQNSYEQYF.

The chain combines TRBV7-7 with TRBJ2-7; 9 bases agree with TRBD2. Germline V CDR1 and CDR2: SSHAT, FNYEAQ (reference sequence). This CDR3 comprises 15 residues. After removal of 1 base from V and 2 bases from J, the junction contained 3 bases not matched to a gene. The CDR3 loop reads CASSLGSGSPYEQYF. The CDR3 DNA sequence: TGTGCCAGCAGCTTAGGTAGCGGGAGTCCCTACGAGCAGTACTTC.

This clone was seen only once. V usage is TRBV2 and J usage is TRBJ2-3, with 8 bases aligning to TRBD2. Germline V CDR1 and CDR2: SNHLY, FYNNEI. V lost 6 bases to trimming and J lost 1 base; unmatched junction nucleotides: 3. CDR3 size: 14 residues. CDR3 amino acids: CASRRRGGTDTQYF. As DNA, the CDR3 is TGTGCCAGCAGGCGGCGGGGGGGCACAGATACGCAGTATTTT.